This T cell receptor beta chain stems from a study of read filtering for tumor transcriptome and immune sequencing. This clonotype was detected many times. Trimming took 1 base from V and 7 from J, leaving 6 bases between them. Germline CDR1 and CDR2: KGHDR and SFDVKD. The CDR3 sequence is 13 residues long. The library was built from 400 ng RNA with molecular barcoded adaptors for alpha/delta and beta/gamma chains. TCRdb redid the calling of the reads with MiXCR, one entry per CDR3 protein. This sample has about 93,000 distinct CDR3 sequences, with roughly 21% found just once. This receptor was obtained from a donor aged 40 or over with multiple myeloma. The sample taken for sequencing was a population of CD138-negative cells sorted from bone marrow. The rearrangement joins TRBV24-1 to TRBJ2-2; D gene unclear. CDR3 in DNA: TGTGCCACCAGTGATTTAACCAGCGGGGAGCTGTTTTTT. It codes for CATSDLTSGELFF.